These 9 T cell receptor beta chains share one sample of origin, sequenced in a study of vaccination and CD4 T cells after COVID-19. Regarding treatment: roughly nine-day PBMC culture with coronavirus spike peptide pools or control peptides (ViraFEST assay). With the Oncomine TCR Beta short-read assay, DNA from cultured CD4+ T cells was sequenced. From the PCR reads, TCRdb called clonotypes with MiXCR, one entry per CDR3 protein. Of roughly 13,000 distinct CDR3 sequences in the sample, approximately 52% were seen once. Their recognized antigens are unknown. Sequences were obtained from CD4+ T cells from blood, cultured in vitro. The source of these receptors is a human donor who had recovered from COVID-19.

This chain joins TRBV6-5 and TRBJ2-7; 8 bases line up with TRBD1. The J segment lost 5 bases and the V segment lost 0 bases, leaving 3 bases of the junction unmatched. CDR1 MNHEY and CDR2 SVGAGI come from the germline V gene. This CDR3 contains 14 residues. CDR3 in amino acids: CASSYSTGGNEQYF. The DNA of the CDR3 is TGTGCCAGCAGTTACTCAACAGGGGGGAACGAGCAGTACTTC.

The chain links TRBV7-9 to TRBJ2-1; 9 positions agree with TRBD1. The DNA end is a closer match to TRBJ2-7, so the J assignment may be wrong. This CDR3 is built from 15 residues. Per germline, CDR1 SEHNR and CDR2 FQNEAQ (reference sequence). CDR3 sequence: CASGGTGLYSYEQYF. The CDR3 DNA is TGTGCCAGCGGGGGGACAGGGCTATACTCCTACGAGCAGTACTTC.

The CDR3 protein is CASSGGTDTQYF. As DNA, the CDR3 is TGTGCCAGCTCTGGGGGGACAGATACGCAGTATTTT. The chain employs TRBV2 and TRBJ2-3; the D gene is possibly TRBD2 (6 bases). The CDR3 length is 12 residues. V gave up 8 bases and J gave up 3 bases, with 9 bases separating them. The germline V gene has CDR1 SNHLY and CDR2 FYNNEI.

Written as DNA, the CDR3 is TGTGCCATCAGTGACGGTAACTCACCCCTCCACTTT. Translating it yields CAISDGNSPLHF. J is TRBJ1-6 and V is TRBV10-3; D unclear. Trimming shortened V by 3 bases and J by 10 bases, and 7 bases separated the two germline ends. The CDR3 length is 12 residues. The germline V gene has CDR1 ENHRY and CDR2 SYGVKD.

The rearrangement joins TRBV19 to TRBJ1-1; D is possibly TRBD1 (5 bases). This CDR3 comprises 15 residues. Germline loops: CDR1 LNHDA, CDR2 SQIVND (reference sequence). The ends were cut back, 6 bases at V and 7 bases at J, with 21 bases in the middle. In DNA, the CDR3 is TGTGCCAGTAGAGCGGAAATCCAGGGTAGCGGTGAAGCTTTCTTT. The encoded protein is CASRAEIQGSGEAFF.

The rearrangement joins TRBV11-2 to TRBJ2-1; 9 bases align to TRBD1. This CDR3 comprises 14 residues. The junction had 6 bases not matched to a gene; V was cut back by 5 bases and J by 7 bases. CDR1 is SGHAT, CDR2 FQNNGV, per germline. CDR3 DNA sequence: TGTGCCAGCAGCCTGGACAGGGGTGTTAATGAGCAGTTCTTC. It encodes CASSLDRGVNEQFF.

The count of this clonotype is one. This sequence joins TRBV6-5 and TRBJ2-7; D may correspond to TRBD1 or TRBD2 (5 bases each). The CDR3 covers 12 residues. The germline gives CDR1 MNHEY, CDR2 SVGAGI. Between the trimmed V and J ends, which lost 3 bases and 9 bases, there was a span of 12 bases. CDR3 coding DNA: TGTGCCAGCAGTTATCGGGGCGCGGGGCAGTACTTC. Encoded protein: CASSYRGAGQYF.

This clonotype occurred once. The chain has TRBV7-3 and TRBJ2-1; 12 nucleotides match TRBD2. Germline CDR1 SGHTA, CDR2 FQGTGA. The length of the CDR3 is 17 residues. V lost 4 bases and J lost 3; bases outside the gene matches: 7. The CDR3 sequence is CASSSATSGGFYNEQFF. In DNA form, the CDR3 reads TGTGCCAGCAGCTCAGCTACTAGCGGGGGGTTCTACAATGAGCAGTTCTTC.

The chain uses TRBV5-4 and TRBJ2-7, with D possibly being TRBD1 (6 bases). V was clipped by 4 bases and J by 3 bases, with 11 bases between them. The CDR3 length is 13 residues. Germline CDR1 SGHNT, CDR2 YYREEE (reference sequence). CDR3 loop: CASSDRDNYEQYF. The CDR3 DNA is TGTGCCAGCAGCGACCGGGACAACTACGAGCAGTACTTC.